This TCR beta chain originates from a study of blood T cell repertoires in COVID-19. The germline CDR1 and CDR2 sequences are SGHRS and YFSETQ. The CDR3 sequence is 13 residues long. Trimming took off 1 base at V and 8 bases at J, with 10 bases between the two ends. This table comes from immunoSEQ multiplex PCR, and its TCRdb copy is limited to in-frame clones, with some not included. The sample consists of over 400,000 clones, about 88% of them appearing once. Specimen: PBMCs or T cells enriched from blood (not recorded which). The chain combines TRBV5-1 with TRBJ2-1, with D maybe TRBD1 (5 bases). This clonotype was sampled from a woman aged 55-75 years who had recovered from COVID-19. The CDR3 DNA is TGCGCCAGCAGCTTGCGAAGGGGCGATGAGCAGTTCTTC. It is translated as CASSLRRGDEQFF.